This TCR beta chain is from a study of OX40 agonist ivuxolimab in advanced cancers. The study in broad terms: Ivuxolimab, which targeted the costimulatory receptor OX40 (CD134), was an agonistic, fully human IgG2 monoclonal antibody. Prior anti-PD-1, anti-PD-L1 or anti-CTLA-4 therapy was permitted, and checkpoint inhibitors had been received by 30% to 40% of dose-escalation patients. A male proportion of around 81% and a mean age of around 60 years, ranging from 23 to 79, were recorded for the dose-escalation cohort. Partial responses were achieved by three dose-escalation patients, of whom one had hepatocellular carcinoma and two had cutaneous melanoma. The paper reports the monotherapy dose-escalation portion (N = 52 patients) of the phase I ivuxolimab trial. The point of sequencing TCRbeta in the periphery was to test whether ivuxolimab changed TCR sequence diversity and drove clonal T-cell expansion. Intravenous ivuxolimab was administered to patients every 2 weeks at six dose levels: 0.01, 0.1, 0.3, 1.5, 3 and 10 mg/kg. Of the roughly 51 patients in dose escalation, some 20 had hepatocellular carcinoma, approximately 15 had melanoma, 9 had renal cell carcinoma and 9 had head and neck cancer.

To sequence the TCRbeta CDR3 region, genomic DNA was isolated from the sorted cells. The immunoSEQ Assay was used for sequencing of TCRbeta CDR3 regions. Held by TCRdb, this immuneACCESS table contains in-frame sequences only and omits some clones. Under half of the omission traces to an unresolved V gene where checked; the cause of the rest is unknown. A total of roughly 100,000 clones appear in this sample, approximately 90% of them only once. The ten largest make up under 0.8% of the sample. Summary of the overall study and its limitations: The antigen specificity of the clonally expanded peripheral T cells was not determined. After ivuxolimab, CD8+ T cells had more expanded clones than CD4+ T cells on average. At doses of 0.1 to 3.0 mg/kg, clonal expansion of both CD4+ and CD8+ T cells in blood was seen between baseline and week 6. Low levels of normalized T-cell clonal expansion were also seen in some nonresponding patients. Partial responders in the 0.1-3.0 mg/kg groups had among the lowest normalized peripheral clonal expansion, especially among CD8+ T cells.

V and J lose 0 bases and 8 bases, and a span of 11 bases separates them. The germline V gene (reference sequence) provides CDR1 SGHKS and CDR2 YYEKEE. The CDR3 holds 13 amino acids from the cysteine to the phenylalanine. Only CDR3 DNA is held: 39 bases, read in frame from base 1. Patients with a history of autoimmune disease or receiving systemic immunosuppression were excluded from the trial. Peripheral blood for TCR sequencing was drawn from every dose cohort at baseline, at cycle 4 day 1 and at cycle 7 day 1. The samples were taken from a phase I, first-in-human, multicenter, open-label dose-escalation trial of ivuxolimab. Adults with locally advanced or metastatic melanoma, renal cell carcinoma, hepatocellular carcinoma or head and neck squamous cell carcinoma were enrolled in the trial. CD4+ and CD8+ T cells were sorted separately from peripheral blood before TCR sequencing. Turning to this clone: Its specific antigen is unknown. The sample holds no much larger clone one base away, and base qualities are not on file.

This TCR was sampled from an adult with an advanced solid tumor such as melanoma, head and neck, liver or kidney cancer. Material: CD4+ or CD8+ T cells sorted from blood, obtained in a trial of the OX40 agonist ivuxolimab. Recombination joined TRBV5-5 with TRBJ1-2; no confident D gene assignment can be made. The CDR3: CASSLDWEWGYTF. The DNA sequence reads TGTGCCAGCAGCTTGGATTGGGAGTGGGGCTACACCTTC.